The 15 T cell receptor beta chains presented below share a single source sample, sequenced in a study of PD-1 blockade in classical Hodgkin lymphoma. Assay used: immunoSEQ multiplex PCR; TCRdb lists only in-frame clones, some missing. This sample carries tens of thousands of clones, roughly 89% of them seen once, and the ten largest clones take approximately 10%. Time point meaning: cycle 4 day 1 (C4D1), after five to seven weeks of nivolumab. Every patient was affected by relapse after autologous stem cell transplantation, while exposure to brentuximab vedotin was not uniform. Here the sequenced sample was peripheral blood mononuclear cells (PBMCs), taken before the fourth cycle of nivolumab. These receptors all come from a human donor with classical Hodgkin lymphoma.

The rearrangement uses TRBV30 and TRBJ2-3; D is possibly TRBD1 (5 bases). Looked up from germline, CDR1 is GTSNPN and CDR2 is SVGIG (reference sequence). The CDR3 covers 12 residues. Trimming cost V 2 bases and J 6 bases, with 9 bases left between them. CDR3 sequence: CAWSQGGDTQYF. In DNA form, the CDR3 reads TGTGCCTGGAGTCAGGGTGGGGATACGCAGTATTTT.

The chain has TRBV5-4 and TRBJ2-1; D gene unclear. Trimming stripped 0 bases from V and 7 bases from J, with 8 bases between. Per the germline V gene, CDR1 is SGHNT and CDR2 is YYREEE (reference sequence). This CDR3 is built from 13 residues. DNA of the CDR3: TGTGCCAGCAGCTTGGTCGAAGGAAATGAGCAGTTCTTC. It yields the protein CASSLVEGNEQFF.

The chain links TRBV13 to TRBJ2-3, with D unclear. CDR1 is PRHDT and CDR2 is FYEKMQ in the germline V gene (reference sequence). The CDR3 has 13 amino acids. Trimming stripped 2 bases from V and 2 bases from J, with 5 bases between. CDR3 region: CASSLRYTDTQYF. In DNA form, the CDR3 reads TGTGCCAGCAGCTTAAGGTACACAGATACGCAGTATTTT. Together with reference TRBV13 and TRBJ2-3, the CDR3 gives the full variable domain: AAGVIQSPRHLIKEKRETATLKCYPIPRHDTVYWYQQGPGQDPQFLISFYEKMQSDKGSIPDRFSAQQFSDYHSELNMSSLELGDSALYFCASSLRYTDTQYFGPGTRLTVL.

The DNA of the CDR3 is TGTGCCTGGAGTGTAGAGCGGGGCGCCGGGAGTATTCAGCCCCAGCATTTT. This encodes CAWSVERGAGSIQPQHF. The rearrangement joins TRBV30 to TRBJ1-5; D perhaps matches TRBD1 (5 bases). Germline CDR1 and CDR2: GTSNPN and SVGIG (reference sequence). The CDR3 sequence is 17 residues long. Trimming took off 0 bases at V and 6 bases at J, with 21 bases between the two ends.

The chain is built from TRBV5-4 and TRBJ2-7; no firm D call. V gave up 4 bases and J gave up 0 bases, with 14 bases separating them. Germline V gene data show CDR1 as SGHNT and CDR2 as YYREEE (reference sequence). CDR3 size: 15 residues. The CDR3 DNA sequence: TGTGCCAGCAGCCCAGACCGATTCGTCTCCTACGAGCAGTACTTC. This encodes CASSPDRFVSYEQYF.

This clone was recorded a few times. The chain couples TRBV30 to TRBJ1-2; 10 nucleotides align to TRBD1. This CDR3 is 15 amino acids long. Trimming at V came to 1 base and at J to 4 bases, leaving 6 bases not matched to a gene. In germline, CDR1 is GTSNPN, CDR2 SVGIG (reference sequence). CDR3 region: CAWSGGTGASYGYTF. Written as DNA, the CDR3 is TGTGCCTGGAGTGGGGGGACAGGGGCTAGCTATGGCTACACCTTC.

This clone is a singleton in its sample. The J gene is TRBJ1-1, the V gene TRBV7-9; no clear D. V gave up 5 bases and J gave up 5 bases, with 18 bases separating them. This CDR3 has 15 residues. In germline, CDR1 is SEHNR, CDR2 FQNEAQ (reference sequence). The DNA for the CDR3 is TGTGCCAGCAGCCCAAAGCTCCGACTCGGGACTGAAGCTTTCTTT. Translating gives CASSPKLRLGTEAFF.

The chain combines TRBV11-2 with TRBJ2-7; 7 bases agree with TRBD1. Looked up from germline, CDR1 is SGHAT and CDR2 is FQNNGV. The ends lost 5 bases at V and 5 bases at J; junction bases unmatched: 12. The CDR3 length is 15 residues. CDR3 bases: TGTGCCAGCAGCGTAGGTAGGGACAGCAAGAACGAGCAGTACTTC. Translated, it gives CASSVGRDSKNEQYF.

This clone was seen more than once but under ten times. The chain links TRBV6-5 to TRBJ1-1; the D is unclear. Between the trimmed V and J ends, which lost 7 bases and 9 bases, there was a span of 3 bases. Germline CDR1 MNHEY, CDR2 SVGAGI. There are 8 residues in the CDR3. CDR3 residues: CASIKAFF. In nucleotides, the CDR3 is TGTGCCAGCATTAAAGCTTTCTTT.

The chain links TRBV5-6 to TRBJ1-5; D is undetermined. CDR1 is SGHDT, CDR2 YYEEEE, per germline. This CDR3 is 16 amino acids long. V was pared by 3 bases and J by 0 bases, with 13 bases between. The CDR3 coding sequence is TGTGCCAGCAGCTCTGCCAAGGGTTTTAGCAATCAGCCCCAGCATTTT. This sequence encodes CASSSAKGFSNQPQHF.

This clone was observed once. The V call is TRBV30, the J call TRBJ1-5, with D unclear. There are 15 residues in the CDR3. Germline assignment: CDR1 GTSNPN and CDR2 SVGIG (reference sequence). The V and J ends lost 5 bases and 3 bases respectively, with 17 bases between them. CDR3 in amino acids: CAWPLGQRNNQPQHF. The DNA of the CDR3 is TGTGCCTGGCCTTTGGGTCAGAGAAACAATCAGCCCCAGCATTTT.

The chain employs TRBV19 and TRBJ1-4; D may be TRBD1 (5 bases). Between the trimmed V and J ends, which lost 6 bases and 4 bases, there was a span of 12 bases. The V gene's germline CDR1 is LNHDA and CDR2 SQIVND (reference sequence). The CDR3 spans 14 residues. The CDR3 sequence: CASRRGQGNEKLFF. The CDR3 DNA sequence: TGTGCCAGTAGGAGGGGTCAGGGTAATGAAAAACTGTTTTTT.

CDR3 amino acids: CASTSGDRYEQYF. CDR3 DNA sequence: TGTGCCAGCACCTCTGGGGACAGATACGAGCAGTACTTC. The chain links TRBV7-6 to TRBJ2-7; 7 bases are a match to TRBD1. Germline trimming cut 7 bases from V and 4 bases from J; bases unmatched to any gene: 7. The CDR3 contains 13 residues. CDR1 is SGHVS, CDR2 FNYEAQ, per germline.

This chain links TRBV9 with TRBJ2-1; D might be TRBD1 (6 bases). CDR1 SGDLS and CDR2 YYNGEE come from the germline V gene. V was clipped by 2 bases and J by 8 bases, with 14 bases between them. CDR3 length: 14 residues. CDR3 region: CASSVMGAGDEQFF. The CDR3 DNA is TGTGCCAGCAGCGTCATGGGGGCCGGGGATGAGCAGTTCTTC.

V is TRBV6-1 and J is TRBJ1-4; the D is unclear. The CDR3 totals 15 residues. Between the trimmed V and J ends, which lost 6 bases and 6 bases, there was a span of 17 bases. Germline loops: CDR1 MNHNS, CDR2 SASEGT. The CDR3 DNA reads as TGTGCCAGCAGCCGTGTTCCGGTGGGTGATGAAAAACTGTTTTTT. Amino acid sequence: CASSRVPVGDEKLFF.